These 9 T cell receptor beta chains came from one sample sequenced in a study of control samples from healthy donors and cancer patients (dated by TCRdb to 2018 to 2021). The library was made by the immunoSEQ multiplex PCR assay. This immuneACCESS table, as held by TCRdb, lists in-frame sequences with V and J called but not all clones. Of the missing ones, under half trace to an unresolved V gene in checked studies; the others have no known cause. In all, the sample holds 170,000 or so clones, and about 90% of those were seen once. Around 2.2% of the sample belongs to the ten largest clones. Sequencing was carried out using blood. The receptors were gathered from a woman aged 40-49 years in good health.

The rearrangement uses TRBV18 and TRBJ2-7, with D tentatively TRBD1 or TRBD2 (5 bases each). The CDR3 is 12 residues long. Germline assignment: CDR1 KGHSH and CDR2 LQKENI. The germline V and J ends were trimmed by 8 bases and 3 bases, with 11 bases remaining between them. The CDR3 is CASLGDGYEQYF. The CDR3 nucleotides read TGTGCCAGCCTCGGGGACGGCTACGAGCAGTACTTC.

In this sample, this clone turned up many times. The V call is TRBV6-4, the J call TRBJ2-3; D is possibly TRBD1 (6 bases). Germline-derived CDR1 and CDR2 are MRHNA and SNTAGT. There are 14 residues in the CDR3. The V end was cut by 4 bases, the J end by 1 base, with 9 bases between. The DNA for the CDR3 is TGTGCCAGCAGTGTAGCAGGGGGCACAGATACGCAGTATTTT. Translation gives CASSVAGGTDTQYF.

J is TRBJ2-2 and V is TRBV19, with D possibly called TRBD1 or TRBD2 (6 bases each). V was trimmed by 6 bases and J by 7 bases, leaving 21 bases between them. The germline CDR1 and CDR2 sequences are LNHDA and SQIVND (reference sequence). This CDR3 is 16 amino acids long. CDR3 DNA sequence: TGTGCCAGTAGAGACGACAGGAGGGCTCTGGTCGGGGAGCTGTTTTTT. This codes for CASRDDRRALVGELFF.

This chain links TRBV29-1 with TRBJ1-4; D remains ambiguous. Germline loops: CDR1 SQVTM, CDR2 ANQGSEA. The V gene lost 4 bases and the J gene lost 7 bases, with 13 bases spanning the gap. CDR3 length equals 13 residues. This CDR3 is CSVGPFAGEKLFF. The CDR3 coding sequence is TGCAGCGTTGGGCCCTTCGCGGGTGAAAAACTGTTTTTT. The full variable domain, in which reference TRBV29-1 and TRBJ1-4 provide the parts outside the CDR3, is SAVISQKPSRDICQRGTSLTIQCQVDSQVTMMFWYRQQPGQSLTLIATANQGSEATYESGFVIDKFPISRPNLTFSTLTVSNMSPEDSSIYLCSVGPFAGEKLFFGSGTQLSVL.

Written as DNA, the CDR3 is TGTGCCAGTTCCGTAGGAGGGGCCCGCGTGTCCCAGCATTTT. Translated, it gives CASSVGGARVSQHF. The rearrangement links TRBV5-4 to TRBJ1-5; D is possibly TRBD1 (5 bases). The ends were cut back, 8 bases at V and 11 bases at J, with 23 bases in the middle. The CDR3 sequence is 14 residues long. The germline CDR1 and CDR2 sequences are SGHNT and YYREEE (reference sequence).

A single count supports this clone. This chain uses TRBV12-3 or TRBV12-4 with TRBJ2-3, with D tentatively TRBD2 (5 bases). The V gene lost 6 bases and the J gene lost 2 bases, with 9 bases spanning the gap. This CDR3 has 13 amino acids. In DNA form, the CDR3 reads TGTGCCAGCAGCATGGACTTCACAGATACGCAGTATTTT. Its translation is CASSMDFTDTQYF.

This clone was counted between two and nine times. V gene TRBV7-9 combines with J gene TRBJ2-7; perhaps TRBD2 as D (6 bases). Germline V CDR1 and CDR2: SEHNR, FQNEAQ (reference sequence). This CDR3 spans 14 amino acids. Trimming removed 6 bases at V and 2 bases at J, with 14 bases between. CDR3 in amino acids: CASRLRGDAYEQYF. CDR3 nucleotide sequence: TGTGCCAGCAGATTGCGCGGGGATGCCTACGAGCAGTACTTC.

There are a few counts of this clone. The gene calls are TRBV5-6 and TRBJ1-6; TRBD1 matches 8 bases. The CDR3 totals 15 residues. The J segment lost 7 bases and the V segment lost 2 bases, leaving 5 bases of the junction unmatched. Per germline, CDR1 SGHDT and CDR2 YYEEEE. As DNA, the CDR3 is TGTGCCAGCAGCTTTGCAGGGGGCGGAAATTCACCCCTCCACTTT. Its translation is CASSFAGGGNSPLHF.

The CDR3 sequence is CASSLAQLNTGELFF. CDR3 nucleotides: TGTGCCAGCAGCTTGGCCCAGCTTAACACCGGGGAGCTGTTTTTT. The chain carries TRBV5-4 and TRBJ2-2; D is unresolved. The ends were cut back, 0 bases at V and 2 bases at J, with 8 bases in the middle. The CDR3 is made up of 15 amino acids. CDR1 and CDR2 (germline): SGHNT, YYREEE (reference sequence).